The next 24 T cell receptor beta chains were all read from a single sample in a study of cytomegalovirus exposure and HLA in healthy donors (dated by TCRdb to the late 2010s). Libraries were prepared through the immunoSEQ multiplex PCR assay. For the multiplex PCR, a mixture combining 60 forward primers for TCR Vbeta segments and 13 reverse primers for TCR Jbeta segments was used. TCRdb mirrors the immuneACCESS table, restricted to in-frame sequences. Some clones are absent from its copies; in checked studies, under half trace to an unresolved V gene, and the reason for the others is unknown. The sample yields about 170,000 clones; approximately 85% were counted once. Roughly 5% of the sample is in the top ten clones. Input material: PBMCs. These receptors came from a girl aged 10-17 years in good health and CMV-seropositive.

V is TRBV6-5 and J is TRBJ2-7; TRBD2 matches at 11 bases. The CDR3 extends over 16 amino acids. From germline, CDR1 is MNHEY and CDR2 SVGAGI. The V gene end was trimmed by 2 bases and the J gene end by 3 bases; junction bases not matched to a gene: 6. As DNA, the CDR3 is TGTGCCAGCAGTTACACCCGACTAGCGGGGATCTACGAGCAGTACTTC. Translated, it gives CASSYTRLAGIYEQYF.

Only one count was recorded for this clone. At one of its ends the junction is not consistent with the germline gene, which may arise from a read error. V usage is TRBV7-9 and J usage is TRBJ1-3, with D hard to call. The length of the CDR3 is 16 residues. In germline, CDR1 is SEHNR, CDR2 FQNEAQ (reference sequence). The CDR3 DNA reads TGTTCCAGCAGCTTACTAGCTCCGACCGGGGGAAACACCATATATTTT. It encodes CSSSLLAPTGGNTIYF. Combining the CDR3 with reference TRBV7-9 and TRBJ1-3 gives the whole variable domain DTGVSQNPRHKITKRGQNVTFRCDPISEHNRLYWYRQTLGQGPEFLTYFQNEAQLEKSRLLSDRFSAERPKGSFSTLEIQRTEQGDSAMYLCSSSLLAPTGGNTIYFGEGSWLTVV.

Note on this clone: Because it lacks the conserved phenylalanine or tryptophan at the end, this CDR3 is likely a read error. The chain combines TRBV27 with TRBJ1-1; D is perhaps TRBD1 (6 bases). Germline V gene lookup returns CDR1 MNHEY and CDR2 SMNVEV (reference sequence). This CDR3 region has 14 residues. Trimming left V 5 bases short and J 1 base short, with 11 bases between. CDR3 residues: CASSPKGQNTEAFL. The CDR3 DNA sequence: TGTGCCAGCAGTCCGAAGGGACAGAACACTGAAGCTTTCCTT.

The CDR3 here is CASSRFWTGSITTYEQYF. CDR3 in DNA: TGCGCCAGCAGCCGCTTTTGGACAGGTTCCATTACCACCTACGAGCAGTACTTC. V usage is TRBV5-1 and J usage is TRBJ2-7; the match to TRBD1 covers 7 bases. The germline CDR1 and CDR2 sequences are SGHRS and YFSETQ. This CDR3 is built from 18 residues. Losses at the gene ends were 4 bases for V and 2 bases for J; bases not matched to a gene: 18. Variable domain in full (rest from reference TRBV5-1 and TRBJ2-7): KAGVTQTPRYLIKTRGQQVTLSCSPISGHRSVSWYQQTPGQGLQFLFEYFSETQRNKGNFPGRFSGRQFSNSRSEMNVSTLELGDSALYLCASSRFWTGSITTYEQYFGPGTRLTVT.

The chain combines TRBV5-1 with TRBJ1-2; a possible D gene is TRBD1 (5 bases). Trimming left V 6 bases short and J 4 bases short, with 16 bases between. CDR1 and CDR2 from the germline V gene are SGHRS and YFSETQ. The CDR3 loop spans 14 amino acids. In DNA form, the CDR3 reads TGCGCCAGCATACATGGGGGGGGGAGCTATGGCTACACCTTC. Residues: CASIHGGGSYGYTF.

This chain uses TRBV23-1 with TRBJ2-5; TRBD1 matches 7 bases. The J call may be in error: the DNA end matches TRBJ2-7 better. TRBV23-1 counts as an open reading frame of uncertain function. CDR3 length: 15 residues. The CDR3 DNA reads TGCGCCAGCAGTCAATCGCCCGACAGGGCCTACGAGCAGTACTTC. Its protein product is CASSQSPDRAYEQYF.

The rearrangement links TRBV5-8 to TRBJ1-6; D is ambiguous. The CDR3 runs 18 residues. CDR1 and CDR2 from the germline V gene are SGHTS and YDEGEE. The V end lost 0 bases, the J end lost 0 bases, and 13 bases lay between the germline ends. CDR3 region: CASSLGTRHHSYNSPLHF. The CDR3 coding sequence is TGTGCCAGCAGCTTGGGGACTCGACACCACTCCTATAATTCACCCCTCCACTTT.

The genes are TRBV4-2 and TRBJ1-2, with a possible D match to TRBD1 (5 bases). V was trimmed by 0 bases and J by 1 base, leaving 12 bases between them. Germline-derived CDR1 and CDR2 are LGHNA and YNFKEQ. CDR3 size: 16 residues. The CDR3 loop is CASSQDLGTGNYGYTF. The CDR3 nucleotides read TGTGCCAGCAGCCAAGATCTGGGGACTGGTAACTATGGCTACACCTTC.

V is TRBV2 and J is TRBJ2-7; 7 bases line up with TRBD2. Germline lookup yields CDR1 SNHLY and CDR2 FYNNEI. V lost 9 bases and J lost 4; bases outside the gene matches: 9. The CDR3 covers 13 residues. The CDR3 DNA is TGTGCCAGTAACCAGCGGGGCGTTTACGAGCAGTACTTC. Translating gives CASNQRGVYEQYF.

The rearrangement joins TRBV2 to TRBJ1-2, with 7 bases that match TRBD1. With V trimmed by 6 bases and J by 6 bases, 7 bases remained unmatched. This CDR3 has 13 amino acids. Per germline, CDR1 SNHLY and CDR2 FYNNEI. The CDR3 loop reads CASRSTGENGYTF. CDR3 nucleotides: TGTGCCAGCAGGTCAACAGGGGAAAATGGCTACACCTTC.

This clone was found once. The rearrangement links TRBV18 to TRBJ2-7, with 8 bases identical to TRBD2. CDR1 and CDR2 from the germline V gene are KGHSH and LQKENI. The CDR3 has 17 amino acids. After removal of 5 bases from V and 0 bases from J, the junction contained 12 bases not matched to a gene. The CDR3 is CASSIAGGLRSSYEQYF. In nucleotides, the CDR3 is TGTGCCAGCTCAATTGCGGGGGGCCTTCGAAGCTCCTACGAGCAGTACTTC.

The sample holds a few counts of this clone. CDR3 sequence (DNA): TGTGCCACCAGCAGAGCGGAGGGGGCGTCTGCTTTCTTT. This codes for CATSRAEGASAFF. The chain uses TRBV15 and TRBJ1-1; 7 nucleotides agree with TRBD1. Germline CDR1 reads LNHNV; CDR2 reads YYDKDF (reference sequence). The CDR3 is made up of 13 amino acids. Losses at the gene ends were 1 base for V and 11 bases for J; bases not matched to a gene: 7.

V and J are TRBV28 and TRBJ1-2, with a tentative D call TRBD1 (6 bases). The CDR3 is made up of 14 amino acids. Trimming left V 6 bases short and J 6 bases short, with 17 bases between. Germline assignment: CDR1 MDHEN and CDR2 SYDVKM. CDR3 in DNA: TGTGCCAGCAGCCGTAGTGGACAGCAAGATGGCTACACCTTC. This translates into CASSRSGQQDGYTF.

CDR3 region: CASSTPTGTEAFF. The CDR3, as DNA: TGTGCCAGTAGCACCCCGACGGGCACTGAAGCTTTCTTT. The V and J genes are TRBV19 and TRBJ1-1; D unclear. V lost 6 bases, J lost 4 bases, and 12 bases lay in between. The CDR3 length is 13 residues. CDR1 is LNHDA and CDR2 is SQIVND in the germline V gene (reference sequence).

V is TRBV5-5 and J is TRBJ2-1, with 7 positions matching TRBD2. The germline V gene encodes CDR1 SGHKS and CDR2 YYEKEE (reference sequence). Trimming cost V 1 base and J 3 bases; bases outside gene matches: 4. The CDR3 extends over 15 amino acids. The DNA of the CDR3 is TGTGCCAGCAGCTTGAGGCTAGCGGACTACAATGAGCAGTTCTTC. This encodes CASSLRLADYNEQFF. Variable domain in full (rest from reference TRBV5-5 and TRBJ2-1): DAGVTQSPTHLIKTRGQQVTLRCSPISGHKSVSWYQQVLGQGPQFIFQYYEKEERGRGNFPDRFSARQFPNYSSELNVNALLLGDSALYLCASSLRLADYNEQFFGPGTRLTVL.

In this sample, this clone turned up once. The chain links TRBV11-2 to TRBJ2-7, with D unresolved. Trimming left V 2 bases short and J 4 bases short, with 6 bases between. The CDR3 is 12 amino acids. Looked up from germline, CDR1 is SGHAT and CDR2 is FQNNGV. CDR3 amino acids: CASSLSEYEQYF. Here the CDR3 DNA reads TGTGCCAGCAGCTTATCGGAGTACGAGCAGTACTTC.

On this clone itself: The junction departs from germline at one end; a sequencing error may be responsible. The chain joins TRBV15 to TRBJ2-3, with D hard to call. Germline V CDR1 and CDR2: LNHNV, YYDKDF (reference sequence). This CDR3 has 12 residues. The CDR3: CATSLQTDTRYF. The CDR3, as DNA: TGTGCCACCAGCCTACAAACAGATACGCGGTATTTT.

This chain uses TRBV19 with TRBJ1-1, with 9 bases matching TRBD1. Per germline, CDR1 LNHDA and CDR2 SQIVND (reference sequence). CDR3 length: 13 residues. J lost 4 bases, V lost 10 bases, and 7 bases had no gene match. The DNA of the CDR3 is TGTGCCACCTCTCGGGACAGGGTCACTGAAGCTTTCTTT. This gives the protein CATSRDRVTEAFF.

This sequence joins TRBV19 and TRBJ2-6, with a possible D match to TRBD1 (5 bases). Trimming removed 5 bases at V and 0 bases at J, with 5 bases between. CDR1 is LNHDA, CDR2 SQIVND, per germline (reference sequence). The CDR3 covers 14 residues. CDR3 amino acids: CASSDSSGANVLTF. CDR3 nucleotide sequence: TGTGCCAGTAGTGACAGCTCTGGGGCCAACGTCCTGACTTTC.

J is TRBJ1-3 and V is TRBV9; TRBD1 might be the D (5 bases). Trimming took 4 bases from V and 1 from J, leaving 9 bases between them. Germline CDR1 is SGDLS and CDR2 is YYNGEE. This CDR3 is built from 14 residues. The CDR3 protein is CASSPRQSGNTIYF. CDR3 sequence (DNA): TGTGCCAGCAGCCCGCGACAGTCTGGAAACACCATATATTTT.

The chain employs TRBV2 and TRBJ2-7, with 8 bases identical to TRBD1. V was pared by 5 bases and J by 1 base, with 7 bases of the junction left unmatched. Germline V CDR1 and CDR2: SNHLY, FYNNEI. This CDR3 is built from 15 residues. As DNA, the CDR3 is TGTGCCAGCAGTACCGACAGGGGATGGTCCTACGAGCAGTACTTC. This codes for CASSTDRGWSYEQYF.

This chain uses TRBV5-8 with TRBJ2-2, with 7 positions matching TRBD1. The V segment lost 3 bases and the J segment 4 bases; nucleotides outside the gene matches: 3. This CDR3 region has 14 residues. From germline, CDR1 is SGHTS and CDR2 YDEGEE. CDR3 DNA: TGTGCCAGCAGCTACAACAGGGGCACCGGGGAGCTGTTTTTT. This codes for CASSYNRGTGELFF.

CDR3 in DNA: TGTGCCAGCAGCTTAGCTGGAAGTCAATACAGGGATGAAAAACTGTTTTTT. Translated: CASSLAGSQYRDEKLFF. This chain links TRBV7-9 with TRBJ1-4; D possibly corresponds to TRBD1 (6 bases). The CDR3 sequence is 17 residues long. Germline V gene data show CDR1 as SEHNR and CDR2 as FQNEAQ (reference sequence). V was cut by 0 bases and J by 6 bases, with 17 bases left in between.

In nucleotides, the CDR3 is TGTGCCAGCTCACCACCGCAGGGGGCAGGCACTGAAGCTTTCTTT. This gives the protein CASSPPQGAGTEAFF. The chain is built from TRBV18 and TRBJ1-1; TRBD1 matches at 8 bases. The CDR3 spans 15 residues. Germline lookup yields CDR1 KGHSH and CDR2 LQKENI. Trimming at V came to 0 bases and at J to 4 bases, leaving 4 bases not matched to a gene.